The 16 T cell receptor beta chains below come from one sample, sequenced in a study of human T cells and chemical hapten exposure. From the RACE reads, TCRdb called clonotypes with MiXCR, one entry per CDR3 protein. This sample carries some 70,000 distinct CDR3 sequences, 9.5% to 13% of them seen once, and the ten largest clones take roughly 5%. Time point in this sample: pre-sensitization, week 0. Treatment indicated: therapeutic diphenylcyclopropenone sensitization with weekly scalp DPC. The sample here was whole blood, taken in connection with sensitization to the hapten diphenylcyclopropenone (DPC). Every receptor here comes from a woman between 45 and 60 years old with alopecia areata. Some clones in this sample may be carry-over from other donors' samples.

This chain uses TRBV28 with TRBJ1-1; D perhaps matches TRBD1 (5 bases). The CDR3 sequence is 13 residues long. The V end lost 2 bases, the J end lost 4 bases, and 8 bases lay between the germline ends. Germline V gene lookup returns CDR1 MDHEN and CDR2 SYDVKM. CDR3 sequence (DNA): TGTGCCAGCAGTTTAGGGGGTTTCACTGAAGCTTTCTTT. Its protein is CASSLGGFTEAFF.

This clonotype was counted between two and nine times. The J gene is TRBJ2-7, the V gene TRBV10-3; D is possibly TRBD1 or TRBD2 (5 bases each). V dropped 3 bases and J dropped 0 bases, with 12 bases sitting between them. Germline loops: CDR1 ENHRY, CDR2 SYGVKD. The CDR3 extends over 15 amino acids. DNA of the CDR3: TGTGCCATCAGTGAAAGGGACCGGAGCTCCTACGAGCAGTACTTC. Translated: CAISERDRSSYEQYF.

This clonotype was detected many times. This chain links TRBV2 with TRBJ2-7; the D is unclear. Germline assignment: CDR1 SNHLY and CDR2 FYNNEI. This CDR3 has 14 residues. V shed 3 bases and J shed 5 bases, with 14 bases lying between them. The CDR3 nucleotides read TGTGCCAGCAGTGAGAGTCGATCTGGGAACGAGCAGTACTTC. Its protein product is CASSESRSGNEQYF.

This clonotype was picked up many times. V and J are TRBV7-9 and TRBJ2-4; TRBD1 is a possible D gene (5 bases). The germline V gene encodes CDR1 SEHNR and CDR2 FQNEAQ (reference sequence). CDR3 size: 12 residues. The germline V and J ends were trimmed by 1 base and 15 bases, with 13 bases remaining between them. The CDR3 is CASSLGDSTRYF. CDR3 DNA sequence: TGTGCCAGCAGCTTAGGCGACAGCACGAGGTACTTC. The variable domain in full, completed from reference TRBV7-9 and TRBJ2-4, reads DTGVSQNPRHKITKRGQNVTFRCDPISEHNRLYWYRQTLGQGPEFLTYFQNEAQLEKSRLLSDRFSAERPKGSFSTLEIQRTEQGDSAMYLCASSLGDSTRYFGAGTRLSVL.

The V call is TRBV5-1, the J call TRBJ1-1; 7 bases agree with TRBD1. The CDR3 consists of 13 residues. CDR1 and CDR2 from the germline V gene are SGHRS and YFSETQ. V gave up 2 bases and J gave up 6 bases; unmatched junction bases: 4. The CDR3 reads CASSFRDRAEAFF. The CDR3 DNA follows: TGCGCCAGCAGCTTCCGGGACAGAGCTGAAGCTTTCTTT.

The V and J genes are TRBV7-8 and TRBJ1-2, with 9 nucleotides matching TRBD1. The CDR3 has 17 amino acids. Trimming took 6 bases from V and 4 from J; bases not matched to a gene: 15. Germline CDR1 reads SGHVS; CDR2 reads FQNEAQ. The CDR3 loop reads CASSLTGGAVPGYGYTF. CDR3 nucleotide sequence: TGTGCCAGCAGTTTAACAGGGGGCGCGGTCCCTGGCTATGGCTACACCTTC.

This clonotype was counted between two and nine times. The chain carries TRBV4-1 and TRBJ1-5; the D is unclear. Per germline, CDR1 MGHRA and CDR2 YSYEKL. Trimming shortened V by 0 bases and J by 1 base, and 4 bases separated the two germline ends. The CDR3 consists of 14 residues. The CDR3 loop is CASSQDLSNQPQHF. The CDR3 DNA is TGCGCCAGCAGCCAAGATTTGAGCAATCAGCCCCAGCATTTT.

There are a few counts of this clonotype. The CDR3 region has the DNA TGCGCCAGCAGCTTTTGGGGGGCCCTTACGGACAATGAGCAGTTCTTC. Its protein is CASSFWGALTDNEQFF. The V and J genes are TRBV5-1 and TRBJ2-1; D is tentatively TRBD1 or TRBD2 (6 bases each). Germline assignment: CDR1 SGHRS and CDR2 YFSETQ. With 2 bases removed from V and 5 bases from J, the gap between germline ends came to 17 bases. The CDR3 consists of 16 residues.

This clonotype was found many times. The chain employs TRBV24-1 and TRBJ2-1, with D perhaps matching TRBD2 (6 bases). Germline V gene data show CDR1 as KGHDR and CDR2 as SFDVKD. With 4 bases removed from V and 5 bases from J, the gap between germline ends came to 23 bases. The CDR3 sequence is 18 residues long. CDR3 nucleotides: TGTGCCACCAGTGACCCCGTTAAGACAAGCGGGTCAGACAATGAGCAGTTCTTC. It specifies CATSDPVKTSGSDNEQFF.

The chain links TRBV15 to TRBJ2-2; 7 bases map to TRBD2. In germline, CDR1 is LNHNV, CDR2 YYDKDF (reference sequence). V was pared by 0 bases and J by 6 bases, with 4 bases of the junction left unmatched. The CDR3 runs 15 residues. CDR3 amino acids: CATSREGLTSGELFF. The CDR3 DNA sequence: TGTGCCACCAGCAGAGAGGGACTAACATCCGGGGAGCTGTTTTTT.

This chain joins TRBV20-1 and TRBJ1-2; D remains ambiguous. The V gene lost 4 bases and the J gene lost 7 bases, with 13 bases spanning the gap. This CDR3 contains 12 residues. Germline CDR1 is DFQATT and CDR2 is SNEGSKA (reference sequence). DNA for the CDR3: TGCAGTGCTAAGAATCCTATGGGTGGCTACACCTTC. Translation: CSAKNPMGGYTF.

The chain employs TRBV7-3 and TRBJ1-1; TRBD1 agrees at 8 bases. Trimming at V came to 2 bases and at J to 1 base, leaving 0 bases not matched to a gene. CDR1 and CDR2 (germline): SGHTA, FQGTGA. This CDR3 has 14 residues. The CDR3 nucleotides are TGTGCCAGCAGCTTACAGGGGGCGAACACTGAAGCTTTCTTT. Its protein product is CASSLQGANTEAFF.

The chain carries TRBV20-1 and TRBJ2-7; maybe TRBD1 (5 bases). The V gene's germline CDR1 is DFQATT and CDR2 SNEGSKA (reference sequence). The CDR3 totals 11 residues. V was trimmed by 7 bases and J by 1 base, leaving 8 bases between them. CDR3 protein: CSVRASYEQYF. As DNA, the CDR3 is TGCAGTGTCAGGGCATCCTACGAGCAGTACTTC.

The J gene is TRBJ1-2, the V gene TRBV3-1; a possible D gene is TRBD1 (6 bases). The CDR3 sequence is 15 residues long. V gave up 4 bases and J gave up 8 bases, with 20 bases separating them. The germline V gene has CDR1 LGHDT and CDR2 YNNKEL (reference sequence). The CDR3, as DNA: TGTGCCAGCAGCCTTCCAGGGGCGGGAGGAGGCGGCTACACCTTC. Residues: CASSLPGAGGGGYTF.

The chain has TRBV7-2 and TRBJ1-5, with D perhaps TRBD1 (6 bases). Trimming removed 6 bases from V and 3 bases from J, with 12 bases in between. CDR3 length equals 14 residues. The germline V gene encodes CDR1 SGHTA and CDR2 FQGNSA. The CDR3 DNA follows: TGTGCCAGCAGACCAACAGGGCTCAATCAGCCCCAGCATTTT. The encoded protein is CASRPTGLNQPQHF.

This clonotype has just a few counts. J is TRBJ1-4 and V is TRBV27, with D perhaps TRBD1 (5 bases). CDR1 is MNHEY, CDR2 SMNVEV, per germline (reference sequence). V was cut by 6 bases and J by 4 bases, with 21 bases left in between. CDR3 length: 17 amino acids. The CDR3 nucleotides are TGTGCCAGCAGCCCCATCGGAGGGGCCAGGGTTAATGAAAAACTGTTTTTT. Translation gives CASSPIGGARVNEKLFF. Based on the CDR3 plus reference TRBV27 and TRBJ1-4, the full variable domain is EAQVTQNPRYLITVTGKKLTVTCSQNMNHEYMSWYRQDPGLGLRQIYYSMNVEVTDKGDVPEGYKVSRKEKRNFPLILESPSPNQTSLYFCASSPIGGARVNEKLFFGSGTQLSVL.